The present T cell receptor (beta chain) was sequenced within a study of T cell responses to AZD1222 COVID-19 vaccine. The CDR3 extends over 15 amino acids. Trimming pared 0 bases from V and 7 bases from J, leaving 10 bases between. Sequenced by immunoSEQ multiplex PCR; TCRdb stores in-frame clones only, minus some. This sample has about 140,000 clones, with about 90% found just once. The rearrangement uses TRBV23-1 and TRBJ1-6, with D unresolved. TRBV23-1 is reported as an ORF; its role is uncertain. This TCR came from an adult in good health. Material: peripheral blood, obtained on day 0 of AZD1222 vaccination. The CDR3 DNA is TGCGCCAGCAGTCAATCGAGGGTTAGCAATTCACCCCTCCACTTT. Its translation is CASSQSRVSNSPLHF.